The 29 T cell receptor beta chains below all came from one sample that was sequenced in a study of blood T cell repertoires in COVID-19. Sequencing used immunoSEQ multiplex PCR; TCRdb keeps in-frame clones, though not all of them. The table records about 85,000 clones, roughly 90% of them present only once. Material: peripheral blood. All receptors derive from a human donor with active COVID-19. The donor label of this sample is uncertain.

The CDR3 sequence: CASSSRGVIDTQYF. CDR3 nucleotide sequence: TGCGCCAGCAGCTCCCGCGGGGTAATAGATACGCAGTATTTT. The chain links TRBV4-3 to TRBJ2-3, with D maybe TRBD2 (6 bases). The ends were cut back, 5 bases at V and 5 bases at J, with 14 bases in the middle. The CDR3 has 14 amino acids. The germline gives CDR1 LGHNA, CDR2 YSLEER.

The chain combines TRBV6-5 with TRBJ2-7; tentative D call: TRBD1 (6 bases). Germline V CDR1 and CDR2: MNHEY, SVGAGI. This CDR3 region has 15 residues. Deletions cut 2 bases from V and 2 bases from J, with 13 bases between. The CDR3 sequence is CASSYNPGHAYEQYF. CDR3 bases: TGTGCCAGCAGTTACAATCCGGGACACGCCTACGAGCAGTACTTC.

The chain recombines TRBV3-1 (or the pseudogene TRBV3-2) with TRBJ1-2, with 10 bases that match TRBD1. Looked up from germline, CDR1 is LGHDT and CDR2 is YNNKEL (reference sequence). The CDR3 is 18 residues long. V lost 6 bases and J lost 4; bases outside the gene matches: 17. CDR3: CASRPHSSWTGGVYGYTF. The CDR3 DNA reads TGTGCCAGCAGACCTCACTCTTCTTGGACAGGGGGGGTCTATGGCTACACCTTC.

The rearrangement joins TRBV6-6 to TRBJ1-1; TRBD1 aligns across 9 bases. Germline assignment: CDR1 MNHNY and CDR2 SVGAGI (reference sequence). This CDR3 contains 15 residues. The V and J ends lost 4 bases and 3 bases, in that order; junction bases with no gene match: 6. The CDR3 nucleotides read TGTGCCAGCAGTTTAACAGGGGGCGCGGACACTGAAGCTTTCTTT. It encodes CASSLTGGADTEAFF.

V gene TRBV5-1 combines with J gene TRBJ1-1; possible D gene TRBD1, 5 bases. Between the trimmed V and J ends, which lost 3 bases and 1 base, there was a span of 10 bases. From germline, CDR1 is SGHRS and CDR2 YFSETQ. This CDR3 comprises 14 residues. DNA for the CDR3: TGCGCCAGCAGCTCGTTGCAGGGGAACACTGAAGCTTTCTTT. It codes for CASSSLQGNTEAFF.

The V call is TRBV7-8, the J call TRBJ2-1; 8 nucleotides agree with TRBD2. There are 16 residues in the CDR3. Germline-derived CDR1 and CDR2 are SGHVS and FQNEAQ. V lost 4 bases, J lost 6 bases, and 11 bases stayed unmatched. The CDR3 loop reads CASSSGLVGSGNEQFF. In nucleotides, the CDR3 is TGTGCCAGCAGCTCGGGACTAGTGGGGTCGGGCAATGAGCAGTTCTTC.

V is TRBV2 and J is TRBJ1-5, with D hard to call. V was shortened by 4 bases and J by 9 bases, with 13 bases between the two germline ends. The CDR3 extends over 13 amino acids. Per germline, CDR1 SNHLY and CDR2 FYNNEI. As DNA, the CDR3 is TGTGCCAGCAGTGTGAGGCCGCCGGGGCCCCAGCATTTT. This encodes CASSVRPPGPQHF.

By proportion, this clone is medium-sized. The chain joins TRBV18 to TRBJ2-5; D may be TRBD1 (6 bases). Germline-derived CDR1 and CDR2 are KGHSH and LQKENI. V was shortened by 2 bases and J by 2 bases, with 21 bases between the two germline ends. The CDR3 loop spans 18 amino acids. DNA of the CDR3: TGTGCCAGCTCACCAATATGGGGGAGTGGGACAACACAAGAGACCCAGTACTTC. This sequence encodes CASSPIWGSGTTQETQYF.

The V and J genes are TRBV19 and TRBJ2-7; D possibly corresponds to TRBD2 (5 bases). Per germline, CDR1 LNHDA and CDR2 SQIVND (reference sequence). CDR3 size: 16 residues. V lost 1 base and J 6 bases, leaving 19 bases between the germline ends. In DNA form, the CDR3 reads TGTGCCAGTAGTATAGTACCCGCTAGCCGCCCGGGCGAGCAGTACTTC. As protein: CASSIVPASRPGEQYF.

This clone appeared once. V usage is TRBV7-3 and J usage is TRBJ2-1, with D possibly being TRBD1 (5 bases). This CDR3 has 17 residues. The germline V gene has CDR1 SGHTA and CDR2 FQGTGA. V was shortened by 5 bases and J by 5 bases, with 22 bases between the two germline ends. CDR3 DNA sequence: TGTGCCAGCAGCCGGTGGGCCGACAGCCTCGCCGACAATGAGCAGTTCTTC. Translation: CASSRWADSLADNEQFF.

V is TRBV6-6 and J is TRBJ1-1, with 7 bases that match TRBD1. Trimming at V came to 5 bases and at J to 2 bases, leaving 14 bases not matched to a gene. CDR3 length: 17 amino acids. Germline CDR1 is MNHNY and CDR2 is SVGAGI (reference sequence). The chain's CDR3 is CASSPGGRAWSNTEAFF. The CDR3 coding sequence is TGTGCCAGCAGTCCAGGGGGACGGGCTTGGAGCAACACTGAAGCTTTCTTT.

This clone was detected only a few times. The V gene is TRBV7-2, the J gene TRBJ1-1, with D possibly matching TRBD1 (6 bases). The CDR3 extends over 15 amino acids. Germline CDR1 SGHTA, CDR2 FQGNSA. V was clipped by 5 bases and J by 2 bases, with 15 bases between them. The CDR3 DNA reads TGTGCCAGCAGCGATCGGGGCAGGGGCAACACTGAAGCTTTCTTT. It yields the protein CASSDRGRGNTEAFF.

The V gene is TRBV7-8, the J gene TRBJ2-7; TRBD1 agrees at 8 bases. Germline V gene data show CDR1 as SGHVS and CDR2 as FQNEAQ. J gave up 6 bases and V 5 bases, and 6 bases lay outside the gene matches. The CDR3 is 13 residues long. The DNA of the CDR3 is TGTGCCAGCAGCCGCCCGACAGGGGCCGAGCAGTACTTC. This gives the protein CASSRPTGAEQYF.

V gene TRBV12-5 combines with J gene TRBJ2-5; tentative D call: TRBD1 (6 bases). Trimming cost V 2 bases and J 5 bases, with 12 bases left between them. CDR3 length equals 14 residues. The germline V gene encodes CDR1 LGHNT and CDR2 FRNRAP. Here the CDR3 DNA reads TGTGCTAGTGGTTTGAGAGGGGGTACGGAGACCCAGTACTTC. It encodes CASGLRGGTETQYF.

The chain joins TRBV9 to TRBJ2-2; the match to TRBD2 covers 11 bases. The CDR3 covers 15 residues. V gave up 4 bases and J gave up 6 bases; unmatched junction bases: 5. Germline loops: CDR1 SGDLS, CDR2 YYNGEE. The CDR3 protein is CASSLLAGVSGELFF. The CDR3 coding sequence is TGTGCCAGCAGCTTACTAGCGGGGGTGTCCGGGGAGCTGTTTTTT.

The DNA for the CDR3 is TGTGCCAGCAGTCTAACCCACAGGGGAGTTAATGGCTACACCTTC. Translating it yields CASSLTHRGVNGYTF. The chain has TRBV7-8 and TRBJ1-2; 7 bases align to TRBD1. The CDR3 runs 15 residues. Germline lookup yields CDR1 SGHVS and CDR2 FQNEAQ. Germline trimming cut 6 bases from V and 6 bases from J; bases unmatched to any gene: 13.

The genes are TRBV7-9 and TRBJ1-6, with a possible D match to TRBD1 (5 bases). The CDR3 consists of 14 residues. Germline assignment: CDR1 SEHNR and CDR2 FQNEAQ (reference sequence). Trimming pared 5 bases from V and 14 bases from J, leaving 19 bases between. Here the CDR3 DNA reads TGTGCCAGCAGCCAGGGCGATACGACCCTAGCCCTCCACTTT. It translates to CASSQGDTTLALHF.

V gene TRBV9 combines with J gene TRBJ2-3; 10 bases are a match to TRBD1. The CDR3 spans 17 residues. CDR1 is SGDLS and CDR2 is YYNGEE in the germline V gene. V lost 0 bases, J lost 1 base, and 5 bases stayed unmatched. In DNA form, the CDR3 reads TGTGCCAGCAGCGTAGTCGGTGGGACAGGGGGCACAGATACGCAGTATTTT. The encoded protein is CASSVVGGTGGTDTQYF. The complete variable domain, with remaining parts taken from reference TRBV9 and TRBJ2-3, reads DSGVTQTPKHLITATGQRVTLRCSPRSGDLSVYWYQQSLDQGLQFLIQYYNGEERAKGNILERFSAQQFPDLHSELNLSSLELGDSALYFCASSVVGGTGGTDTQYFGPGTRLTVL.

The V call is TRBV4-2, the J call TRBJ2-3; 12 bases map to TRBD2. Germline trimming cut 5 bases from V and 6 bases from J; bases unmatched to any gene: 9. Per germline, CDR1 LGHNA and CDR2 YNFKEQ. This CDR3 contains 16 residues. In DNA, the CDR3 is TGTGCCAGCAGCTCAGGGGCTAGCGGGGGGGCCGATACGCAGTATTTT. This codes for CASSSGASGGADTQYF.

The chain links TRBV6-6 to TRBJ2-7; 7 positions agree with TRBD2. This CDR3 region has 14 residues. CDR1 is MNHNY and CDR2 is SVGAGI in the germline V gene (reference sequence). With 8 bases clipped from V and 6 bases from J, the junction kept 13 bases outside the gene matches. The DNA of the CDR3 is TGTGCCAGCTCGAACAGCGGGGCCCTTTCCGAGCAGTACTTC. Translation gives CASSNSGALSEQYF.

This chain uses TRBV3-1 (or the pseudogene TRBV3-2) with TRBJ2-1, with no clear D. V gave up 0 bases and J gave up 9 bases, with 15 bases separating them. Looked up from germline, CDR1 is LGHDT and CDR2 is YNNKEL (reference sequence). The CDR3 runs 15 residues. The DNA for the CDR3 is TGTGCCAGCAGCCAAGAACAGCTTGGCCCAGGTGAGCAGTTCTTC. This codes for CASSQEQLGPGEQFF.

The chain links TRBV5-1 to TRBJ2-4, with D possibly matching TRBD1 (6 bases). From germline, CDR1 is SGHRS and CDR2 YFSETQ. Trimming took off 1 base at V and 4 bases at J, with 9 bases between the two ends. The length of the CDR3 is 14 residues. The CDR3 is CASSLTGTKNIQYF. The CDR3 nucleotides are TGCGCCAGCAGCTTGACGGGGACAAAAAACATTCAGTACTTC.

A single count supports this clone. V and J are TRBV5-4 and TRBJ2-1; TRBD2 might be the D (6 bases). This CDR3 spans 16 amino acids. V lost 0 bases and J lost 8, with 18 bases in between. Per the germline V gene, CDR1 is SGHNT and CDR2 is YYREEE (reference sequence). The CDR3 DNA sequence: TGTGCCAGCAGCTTGGCCGGGGGAAATCCTAGGCATGAGCAGTTCTTC. It codes for CASSLAGGNPRHEQFF.

This chain links TRBV27 with TRBJ2-7; 11 nucleotides line up with TRBD2. The germline V gene has CDR1 MNHEY and CDR2 SMNVEV (reference sequence). This CDR3 is 16 amino acids long. V shed 2 bases and J 2 bases; nucleotides not matched to a gene: 5. As DNA, the CDR3 is TGTGCCAGCAGTTTAACCGGGACTAGCGGTGCCTACGAGCAGTACTTC. As protein: CASSLTGTSGAYEQYF.

The chain is built from TRBV6-2 or TRBV6-3 and TRBJ2-1; the match to TRBD1 covers 8 bases. V dropped 2 bases and J dropped 4; count of bases not matched to a gene: 10. Germline values: CDR1 MNHEY, CDR2 SVGEGT. The CDR3 extends over 17 amino acids. This chain's CDR3 is CASSYILGQADYNEQFF. Written as DNA, the CDR3 is TGTGCCAGCAGTTACATTTTGGGACAGGCGGATTACAATGAGCAGTTCTTC.

V gene TRBV15 combines with J gene TRBJ2-3; D remains ambiguous. CDR1 and CDR2 from the germline V gene are LNHNV and YYDKDF (reference sequence). V lost 0 bases, J lost 5 bases, and 6 bases lay in between. CDR3 size: 13 residues. CDR3 protein: CATSRDQVDTQYF. Here the CDR3 DNA reads TGTGCCACCAGCAGAGATCAGGTAGATACGCAGTATTTT.

The chain employs TRBV25-1 and TRBJ2-5; unclear D gene. V shed 6 bases and J shed 1 base, with 15 bases lying between them. The length of the CDR3 is 15 residues. Germline V gene sequence: CDR1 MGHDK, CDR2 SYGVNS. CDR3 bases: TGTGCCAGCAGCCACAGATCGCAACTCCAAGAGACCCAGTACTTC. It yields the protein CASSHRSQLQETQYF.

The rearrangement uses TRBV19 and TRBJ1-2; 9 nucleotides align to TRBD1. The CDR3 is made up of 17 amino acids. The germline V gene encodes CDR1 LNHDA and CDR2 SQIVND (reference sequence). J lost 0 bases, V lost 8 bases, and 13 bases had no gene match. CDR3 in DNA: TGTGCCAGTGGACCGACAGGGGGAATGGACGCTAACTATGGCTACACCTTC. Translated, it gives CASGPTGGMDANYGYTF.

This clone has just a few counts. The J gene is TRBJ1-5, the V gene TRBV3-1 (or the pseudogene TRBV3-2); 7 positions match TRBD1. Germline assignment: CDR1 LGHDT and CDR2 YNNKEL (reference sequence). The CDR3 totals 15 residues. After removal of 0 bases from V and 4 bases from J, the junction contained 3 bases not matched to a gene. CDR3 sequence reads: CASSQEQGKNQPQHF. In DNA, the CDR3 is TGTGCCAGCAGCCAAGAACAGGGGAAGAATCAGCCCCAGCATTTT.